The clone carrying this T cell receptor (beta chain) was observed many times. This record belongs to a study of T cells after yellow fever vaccination. Looking at the study overall: CD3, CD45RA, CCR7 and CD95 guided sorting of the EM, EMRA, CM and Tscm memory subsets. Preparing low-cell-number fractions relied on SMART-Seq v4 Ultra Low Input.

CDR3 size: 14 residues. V lost 3 bases, J lost 3 bases, and 11 bases lay in between. Study results and caveats: Post-booster samples contained most primary-vaccination clones (approximately 97% CD4, roughly 88% CD8).

Template-switching 5'RACE yielded the TCR cDNA; a universal primer site and UMIs were added in the process. Each CDR3 protein gets one entry after TCRdb re-called the 5' RACE reads with MiXCR. In the table there are roughly 30,000 distinct CDR3 sequences, roughly a tenth of which are singletons. Source: PBMCs, either bulk or a sorted T-cell subset (CD4+, CD8+, memory, or dextramer-sorted; not recorded which), taken less than 18 days after the first yellow fever vaccination. This chain joins TRBV12-3 or TRBV12-4 and TRBJ1-1, with D possibly matching TRBD1 (5 bases). The TCR sequence derives from a man aged 18 to 29 who received the YFV17D yellow fever vaccine. DNA of the CDR3: TGTGCCAGCAGTTTTGTTCAGGGTTACACTGAAGCTTTCTTT. Protein: CASSFVQGYTEAFF.